This TCR beta chain was identified during a study of T cell responses to AZD1222 COVID-19 vaccine. With regard to this clone: Antigen unknown.

Findings and limits, study-wide: The study found vaccine-associated CD4 TCRs spanning spike, dominant at 160-218 and 743-854. Donors, mostly white British, included more females; clonal diversity was possibly underestimated.

Measured with immunoSEQ multiplex PCR; TCRdb has only the in-frame clones, and not every one. Of about 150,000 clones listed, 90% to 95% are singletons. The input for sequencing was peripheral blood, taken on day 0 of AZD1222 vaccination. The source is an adult in good health.

Written as DNA, the CDR3 is TGTGCCAGCAGCCCGGGACTGATCACCGGGGAGCTGTTTTTT. Its protein product is CASSPGLITGELFF. This chain connects TRBV7-3 to TRBJ2-2; tentative D call: TRBD2 (6 bases). The CDR3 contains 14 residues. Germline V gene sequence: CDR1 SGHTA, CDR2 FQGTGA. V was trimmed by 5 bases and J by 4 bases, leaving 11 bases between them. The variable domain in full, with the rest retrieved from reference TRBV7-3 and TRBJ2-2, is GAGVSQTPSNKVTEKGKYVELRCDPISGHTALYWYRQSLGQGPEFLIYFQGTGAADDSGLPNDRFFAVRPEGSVSTLKIQRTERGDSAVYLCASSPGLITGELFFGEGSRLTVL.